The 10 T cell receptor beta chains listed next were all sequenced from one sample in a study of CD8+ T cells in alopecia areata. Treatment described: oral pan-JAK inhibitor, 5-10 mg twice daily. Sequencing relied on a cDNA template that was reverse transcribed from extracted RNA. Generated by immunoSEQ multiplex PCR, the TCRdb table keeps only in-frame clones and is missing some. The sample contains about 190,000 clones, more than 55% of which appear only once. The sequenced sample was CD4+ T cells sorted from blood, obtained at week 4, from a patient treated with tofacitinib. The receptors originated from a human donor with alopecia areata.

This sequence joins TRBV4-1 and TRBJ2-4, with D possibly TRBD2 on 6 matching bases. This CDR3 region has 17 residues. The ends were cut back, 0 bases at V and 3 bases at J, with 15 bases in the middle. Germline V gene lookup returns CDR1 MGHRA and CDR2 YSYEKL. CDR3 region: CASSQDRRDWVKNIQYF. The CDR3 coding sequence is TGCGCCAGCAGCCAAGATAGGAGGGATTGGGTCAAAAACATTCAGTACTTC.

The chain carries TRBV5-6 and TRBJ2-1; 7 nucleotides agree with TRBD1. V trimming: 2 bases; J trimming: 10 bases; junction bases outside the gene matches: 6. Germline V CDR1 and CDR2: SGHDT, YYEEEE. The CDR3 length is 13 residues. The DNA of the CDR3 is TGTGCCAGCAGCTTTGGTGGGACAGCGGAGCAGTTCTTC. Its translation is CASSFGGTAEQFF.

A few counts support this clone. The rearrangement joins TRBV29-1 to TRBJ2-5; D perhaps matches TRBD2 (5 bases). The CDR3 sequence is 12 residues long. Germline V CDR1 and CDR2: SQVTM, ANQGSEA. V lost 2 bases and J lost 5, with 9 bases in between. The CDR3 DNA is TGCAGCGTTGAACGGGGTTGGGAGACCCAGTACTTC. This encodes CSVERGWETQYF.

The chain has TRBV30 and TRBJ1-2; D unresolved. V shed 5 bases and J shed 2 bases, with 12 bases lying between them. The V gene's germline CDR1 is GTSNPN and CDR2 SVGIG (reference sequence). CDR3 length equals 13 residues. The CDR3: CAWASSGNYGYTF. In nucleotides, the CDR3 is TGTGCCTGGGCCTCGAGTGGGAACTATGGCTACACCTTC.

The CDR3: CSVGRDRRETEAFF. For the CDR3, the DNA is TGCAGCGTCGGGCGGGATAGGCGAGAGACTGAAGCTTTCTTT. This rearrangement joins TRBV29-1 to TRBJ1-1, with no clear D. The CDR3 is 14 residues long. V lost 6 bases, J lost 5 bases, and 19 bases lay in between. The germline gives CDR1 SQVTM, CDR2 ANQGSEA.

The gene calls are TRBV30 and TRBJ2-3; 8 bases are shared with TRBD2. V dropped 2 bases and J dropped 2; count of bases not matched to a gene: 6. Per germline, CDR1 GTSNPN and CDR2 SVGIG (reference sequence). There are 15 residues in the CDR3. CDR3 region: CAWSSISGATDTQYF. CDR3 sequence (DNA): TGTGCCTGGAGTAGTATTAGCGGGGCCACAGATACGCAGTATTTT.

The CDR3 DNA sequence: TGTGCCAGCAGCTTAGGCAGGGCCTCCTACAATGAGCAGTTCTTC. Translating gives CASSLGRASYNEQFF. This chain connects TRBV7-9 to TRBJ2-1; possibly TRBD1 for D (5 bases). The CDR3 covers 15 residues. The germline V and J ends were trimmed by 1 base and 0 bases, with 7 bases remaining between them. In germline, CDR1 is SEHNR, CDR2 FQNEAQ (reference sequence). The complete variable domain, with remaining parts taken from reference TRBV7-9 and TRBJ2-1, reads DTGVSQNPRHKITKRGQNVTFRCDPISEHNRLYWYRQTLGQGPEFLTYFQNEAQLEKSRLLSDRFSAERPKGSFSTLEIQRTEQGDSAMYLCASSLGRASYNEQFFGPGTRLTVL.

The rearrangement uses TRBV4-3 and TRBJ2-3; D could derive from TRBD1 or TRBD2 (5 bases each). The germline V gene has CDR1 LGHNA and CDR2 YSLEER. CDR3 length equals 13 residues. V lost 2 bases to trimming and J lost 6 bases, with 9 bases between them. The CDR3 sequence is CASSQKEGDTQYF. DNA of the CDR3: TGCGCCAGCAGCCAAAAAGAGGGGGATACGCAGTATTTT.

This sequence joins TRBV14 and TRBJ2-5, with 7 nucleotides matching TRBD1. Per the germline V gene, CDR1 is SGHDN and CDR2 is FVKESK. The CDR3 covers 16 residues. V shed 0 bases and J 4 bases; nucleotides not matched to a gene: 8. The CDR3 is CASSQDRYRGGETQYF. For the CDR3, the DNA is TGTGCCAGCAGCCAAGATAGGTACAGGGGTGGAGAGACCCAGTACTTC.

The chain uses TRBV30 and TRBJ2-1; D gene uncertain. The germline V gene encodes CDR1 GTSNPN and CDR2 SVGIG (reference sequence). The CDR3 is 10 amino acids. Trimming shortened V by 7 bases and J by 7 bases, and 8 bases separated the two germline ends. CDR3 DNA sequence: TGTGCCTCCCAACTGAATGAGCAGTTCTTC. It is translated as CASQLNEQFF.